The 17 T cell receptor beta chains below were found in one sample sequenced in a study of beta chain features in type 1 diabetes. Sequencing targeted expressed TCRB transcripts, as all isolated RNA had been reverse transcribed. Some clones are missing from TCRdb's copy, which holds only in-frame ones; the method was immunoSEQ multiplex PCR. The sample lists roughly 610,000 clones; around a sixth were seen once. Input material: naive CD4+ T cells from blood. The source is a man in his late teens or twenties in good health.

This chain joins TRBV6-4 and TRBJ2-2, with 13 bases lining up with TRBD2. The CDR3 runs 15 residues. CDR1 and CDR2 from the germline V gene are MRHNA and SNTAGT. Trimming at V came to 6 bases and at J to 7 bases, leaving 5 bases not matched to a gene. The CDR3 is CASSPGLAGIGELFF. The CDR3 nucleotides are TGTGCCAGCAGCCCGGGACTAGCGGGAATCGGGGAGCTGTTTTTT.

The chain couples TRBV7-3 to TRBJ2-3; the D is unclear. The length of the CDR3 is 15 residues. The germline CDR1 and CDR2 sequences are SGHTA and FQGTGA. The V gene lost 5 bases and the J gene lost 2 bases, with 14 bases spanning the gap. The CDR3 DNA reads TGTGCCAGCAGCCTTACGTGGCTCGACACAGATACGCAGTATTTT. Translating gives CASSLTWLDTDTQYF.

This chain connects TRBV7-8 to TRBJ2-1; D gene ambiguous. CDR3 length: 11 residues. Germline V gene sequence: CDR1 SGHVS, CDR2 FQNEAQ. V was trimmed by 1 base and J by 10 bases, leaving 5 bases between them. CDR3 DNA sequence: TGTGCCAGCAGCTTAGTGGGCGAGCAGTTCTTC. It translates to CASSLVGEQFF.

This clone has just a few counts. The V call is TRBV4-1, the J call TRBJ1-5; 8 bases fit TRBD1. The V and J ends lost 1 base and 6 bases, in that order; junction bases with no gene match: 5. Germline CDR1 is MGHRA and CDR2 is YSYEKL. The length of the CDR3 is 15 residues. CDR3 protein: CASSQADRDIQPQHF. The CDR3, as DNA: TGCGCCAGCAGCCAAGCGGACAGGGACATTCAGCCCCAGCATTTT.

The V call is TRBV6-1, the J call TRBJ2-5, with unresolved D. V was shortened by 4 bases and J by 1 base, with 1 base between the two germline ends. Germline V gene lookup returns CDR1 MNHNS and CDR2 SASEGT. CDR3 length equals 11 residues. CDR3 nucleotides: TGTGCCAGCAGTGGCCAAGAGACCCAGTACTTC. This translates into CASSGQETQYF.

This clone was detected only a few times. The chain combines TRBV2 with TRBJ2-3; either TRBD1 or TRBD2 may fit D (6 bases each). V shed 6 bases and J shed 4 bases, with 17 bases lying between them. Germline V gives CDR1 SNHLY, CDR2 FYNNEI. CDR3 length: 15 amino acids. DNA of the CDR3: TGTGCCAGCAGCCTAAGCGGAGGGGGGTCAGATACGCAGTATTTT. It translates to CASSLSGGGSDTQYF.

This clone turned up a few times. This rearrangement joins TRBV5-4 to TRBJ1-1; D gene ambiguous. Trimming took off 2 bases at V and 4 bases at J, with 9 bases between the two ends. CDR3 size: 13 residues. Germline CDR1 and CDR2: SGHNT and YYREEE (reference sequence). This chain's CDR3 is CASSFGEGTEAFF. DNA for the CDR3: TGTGCCAGCAGCTTCGGGGAGGGCACTGAAGCTTTCTTT.

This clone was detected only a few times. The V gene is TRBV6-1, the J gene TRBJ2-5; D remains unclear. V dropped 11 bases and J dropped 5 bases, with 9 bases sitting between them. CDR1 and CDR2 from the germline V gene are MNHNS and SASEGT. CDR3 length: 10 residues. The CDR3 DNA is TGTGCCGGATCGGGCGAGACCCAGTACTTC. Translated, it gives CAGSGETQYF.

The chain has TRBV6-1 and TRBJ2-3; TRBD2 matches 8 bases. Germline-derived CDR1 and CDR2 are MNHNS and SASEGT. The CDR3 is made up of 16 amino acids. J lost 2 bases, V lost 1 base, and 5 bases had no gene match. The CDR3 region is CASSEGLARPTDTQYF. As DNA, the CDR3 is TGTGCCAGCAGTGAAGGACTAGCGCGGCCCACAGATACGCAGTATTTT.

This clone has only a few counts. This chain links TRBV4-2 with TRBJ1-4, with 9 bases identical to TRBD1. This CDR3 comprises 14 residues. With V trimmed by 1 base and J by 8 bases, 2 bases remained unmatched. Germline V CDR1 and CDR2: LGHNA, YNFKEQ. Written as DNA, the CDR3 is TGTGCCAGCAGCCAAGCGACAGGGGGGGAAAAACTGTTTTTT. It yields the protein CASSQATGGEKLFF.

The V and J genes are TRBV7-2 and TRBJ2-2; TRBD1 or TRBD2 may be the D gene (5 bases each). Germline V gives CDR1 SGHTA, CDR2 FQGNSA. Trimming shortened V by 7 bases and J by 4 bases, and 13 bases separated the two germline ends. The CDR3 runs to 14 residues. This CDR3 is CASMGWGITGELFF. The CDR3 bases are TGTGCCAGCATGGGGTGGGGGATCACCGGGGAGCTGTTTTTT.

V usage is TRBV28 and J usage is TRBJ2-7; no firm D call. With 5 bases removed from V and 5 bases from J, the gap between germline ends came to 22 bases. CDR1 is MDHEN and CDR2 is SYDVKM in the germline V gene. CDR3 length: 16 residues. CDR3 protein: CASSPHLELPWDEQYF. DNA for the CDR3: TGTGCCAGCAGTCCTCACCTCGAGCTCCCTTGGGACGAGCAGTACTTC.

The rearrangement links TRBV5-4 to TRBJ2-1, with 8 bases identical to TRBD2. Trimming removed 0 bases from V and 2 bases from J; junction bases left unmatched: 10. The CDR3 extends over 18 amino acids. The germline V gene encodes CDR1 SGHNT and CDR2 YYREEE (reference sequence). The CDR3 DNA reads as TGTGCCAGCAGCTTGGTGCGTGGGACTAGACCTACCTACAATGAGCAGTTCTTC. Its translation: CASSLVRGTRPTYNEQFF.

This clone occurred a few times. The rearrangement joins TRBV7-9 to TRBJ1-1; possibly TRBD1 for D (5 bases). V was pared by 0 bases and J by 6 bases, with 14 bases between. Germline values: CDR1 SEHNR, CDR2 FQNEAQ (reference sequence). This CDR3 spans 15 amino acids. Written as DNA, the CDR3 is TGTGCCAGCAGCTTAGCAGGGAACGGGGGTTCTGAAGCTTTCTTT. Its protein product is CASSLAGNGGSEAFF.

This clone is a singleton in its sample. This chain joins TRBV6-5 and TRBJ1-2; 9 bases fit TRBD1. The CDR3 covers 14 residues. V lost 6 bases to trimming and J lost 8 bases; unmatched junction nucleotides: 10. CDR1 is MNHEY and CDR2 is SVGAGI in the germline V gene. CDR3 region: CASRFTGGPLGYTF. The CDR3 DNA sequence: TGTGCCAGCAGATTCACAGGGGGCCCCTTGGGCTACACCTTC.

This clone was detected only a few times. The DNA of the CDR3 is TGTGCCAGCAGCCCTCGTCAAGCGAGGGTGAATGAGCAGTTCTTC. Its translation: CASSPRQARVNEQFF. This sequence joins TRBV11-2 and TRBJ2-1; D is possibly TRBD2 (5 bases). The CDR3 runs 15 residues. V was trimmed by 5 bases and J by 7 bases, leaving 18 bases between them. The germline gives CDR1 SGHAT, CDR2 FQNNGV.

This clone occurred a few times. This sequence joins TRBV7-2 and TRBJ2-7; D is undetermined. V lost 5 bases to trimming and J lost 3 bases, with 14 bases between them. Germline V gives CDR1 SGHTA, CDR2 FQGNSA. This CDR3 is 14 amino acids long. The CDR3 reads CASSPRVLFYEQYF. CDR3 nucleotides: TGTGCCAGCAGCCCTAGAGTACTATTCTACGAGCAGTACTTC.